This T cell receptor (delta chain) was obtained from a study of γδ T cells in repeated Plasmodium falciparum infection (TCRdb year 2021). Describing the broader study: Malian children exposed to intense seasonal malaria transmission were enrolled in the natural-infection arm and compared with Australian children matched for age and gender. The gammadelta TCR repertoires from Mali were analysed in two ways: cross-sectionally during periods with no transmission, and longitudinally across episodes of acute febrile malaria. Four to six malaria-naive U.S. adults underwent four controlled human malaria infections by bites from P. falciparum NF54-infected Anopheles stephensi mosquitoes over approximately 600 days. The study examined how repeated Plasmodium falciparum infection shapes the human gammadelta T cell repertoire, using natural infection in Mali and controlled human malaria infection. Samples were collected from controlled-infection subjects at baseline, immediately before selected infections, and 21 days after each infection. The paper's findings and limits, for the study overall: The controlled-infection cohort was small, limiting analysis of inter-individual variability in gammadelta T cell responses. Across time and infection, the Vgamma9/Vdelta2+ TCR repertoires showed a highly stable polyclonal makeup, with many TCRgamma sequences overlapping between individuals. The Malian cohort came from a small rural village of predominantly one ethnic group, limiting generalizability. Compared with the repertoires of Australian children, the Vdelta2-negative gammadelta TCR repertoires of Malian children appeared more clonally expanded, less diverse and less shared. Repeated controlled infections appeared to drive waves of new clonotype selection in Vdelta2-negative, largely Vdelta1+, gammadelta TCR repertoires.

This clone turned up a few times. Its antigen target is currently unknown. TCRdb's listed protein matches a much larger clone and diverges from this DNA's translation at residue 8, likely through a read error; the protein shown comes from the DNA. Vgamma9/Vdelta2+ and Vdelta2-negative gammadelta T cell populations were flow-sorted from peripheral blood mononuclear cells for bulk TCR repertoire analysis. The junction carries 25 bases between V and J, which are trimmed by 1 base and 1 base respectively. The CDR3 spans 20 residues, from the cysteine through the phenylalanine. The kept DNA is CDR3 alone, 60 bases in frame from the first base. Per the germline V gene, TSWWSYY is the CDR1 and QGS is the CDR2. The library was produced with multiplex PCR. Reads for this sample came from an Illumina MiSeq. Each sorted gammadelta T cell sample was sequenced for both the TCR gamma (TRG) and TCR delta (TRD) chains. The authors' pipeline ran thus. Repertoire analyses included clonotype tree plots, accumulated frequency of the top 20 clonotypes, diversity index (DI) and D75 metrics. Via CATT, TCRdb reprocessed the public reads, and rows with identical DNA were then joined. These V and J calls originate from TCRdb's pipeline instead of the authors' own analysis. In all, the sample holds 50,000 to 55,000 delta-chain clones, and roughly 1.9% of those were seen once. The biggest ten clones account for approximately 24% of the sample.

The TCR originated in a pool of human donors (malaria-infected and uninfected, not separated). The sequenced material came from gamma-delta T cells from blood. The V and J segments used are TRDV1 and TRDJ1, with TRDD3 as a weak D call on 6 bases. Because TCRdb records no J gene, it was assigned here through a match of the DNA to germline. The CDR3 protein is CALGEPSSPYWAPGTDKLIF. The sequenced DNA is TGTGCTCTTGGGGAACCCTCCTCCCCCTACTGGGCTCCCGGCACCGATAAACTCATCTTT.